This TCR beta chain was profiled in a study of post-analysis software for immune sequencing data. Study-level background: The cohort encompassed relapsing-remitting, secondary progressive and progressive-relapsing multiple sclerosis disease courses. Overall study findings and caveats: Significantly lower normalized Chao1 diversity was found in patients with multiple sclerosis relative to controls. Roughly 5 TRBV segments were significantly more frequent in patients than in controls. TRBV5-6, TRBV5-1 and TRBV20-1 were among these segments. The F measure placed samples prepared in the same batch into strongly shared clusters.

The CDR3 totals 17 residues. CDR1 is SEHNR, CDR2 FQNEAQ, per germline (reference sequence). The V gene lost 5 bases and the J gene lost 0 bases, with 19 bases spanning the gap. Regarding this clonotype: The target antigen is unknown.

The TCR beta cDNA libraries carried unique molecular identifiers. One entry per CDR3 protein results from TCRdb running MiXCR on the PCR reads. The sample includes hundreds of thousands of distinct CDR3 sequences, over 45% of them seen just once. This clonotype was obtained from a girl aged 2 to 10 with multiple sclerosis. The chain couples TRBV7-9 to TRBJ1-1; TRBD1 is a possible D gene (5 bases). The sample was blood. The CDR3 sequence is CASSLVQGYSMNTEAFF. The CDR3 DNA reads as TGTGCCAGCAGCCTGGTGCAGGGCTACTCGATGAACACTGAAGCTTTCTTT.